This T cell receptor (beta chain) stems from a study of T cells in localized non-small cell lung cancer. A word on this clone: What it binds is not known.

Whole-study findings and limits: Higher blood T cell density went with longer overall survival. There was higher T cell clonality in uninvolved adjacent lung than in tumor, and it was highest there.

This CDR3 has 15 residues. V lost 1 base to trimming and J lost 11 bases, with 21 bases between them. CDR1 and CDR2 (germline): SGHRS, YFSETQ. The method was immunoSEQ multiplex PCR; TCRdb's version includes in-frame clones alone and lacks a portion of them. The sample carries fewer than 35,000 clones, roughly 90% recorded once. The genes are TRBV5-1 and TRBJ1-2; possibly TRBD1 for D (5 bases). The receptor was derived from a man aged 35 to 70 with stage I lung adenocarcinoma. The sample in question was peripheral blood, obtained before any cancer treatment. This chain's CDR3 is CASSLIFRDSRGYTF. The CDR3 nucleotides are TGCGCCAGCAGCTTGATCTTTAGAGACAGTCGAGGGTACACCTTC.